Presented here are 24 T cell receptor beta chains from one specimen sequenced in a study of vaccination and CD4 T cells after COVID-19. MiXCR, run by TCRdb on the PCR reads, gives a single entry per CDR3 protein. This table holds 11,000 to 15,000 distinct CDR3 sequences, approximately 69% found once. The sequences come from CD4+ T cells from blood, collected after SARS-CoV-2 vaccination. The receptor set was obtained from a human donor who had recovered from COVID-19.

The chain recombines TRBV7-2 with TRBJ2-5; a weak D match, TRBD2 (5 bases). This CDR3 contains 14 residues. Germline CDR1 and CDR2: SGHTA and FQGNSA. V shed 1 base and J shed 1 base, with 7 bases lying between them. As DNA, the CDR3 is TGTGCCAGCAGCTTAGGGGGAGCCCAAGAGACCCAGTACTTC. Amino acids: CASSLGGAQETQYF.

The chain combines TRBV7-9 with TRBJ2-5; D gene ambiguous. Germline-derived CDR1 and CDR2 are SEHNR and FQNEAQ (reference sequence). Trimming pared 0 bases from V and 5 bases from J, leaving 7 bases between. This CDR3 contains 13 residues. The CDR3 sequence: CASSLALGETQYF. CDR3 coding DNA: TGTGCCAGCAGCTTAGCTTTGGGGGAGACCCAGTACTTC.

As DNA, the CDR3 is TGTGCCAGCAGTTCTCGACTAGGCAATCAGCCCCAGCATTTT. Protein product: CASSSRLGNQPQHF. J is TRBJ1-5 and V is TRBV6-5; D uncertain. Germline V lookup: CDR1 MNHEY, CDR2 SVGAGI. This CDR3 region has 14 residues. Trimming left V 4 bases short and J 2 bases short, with 9 bases between.

This clonotype has only a few counts. The chain uses TRBV15 and TRBJ2-7; 9 positions agree with TRBD2. The V gene end was trimmed by 1 base and the J gene end by 2 bases; junction bases not matched to a gene: 9. Germline V gene lookup returns CDR1 LNHNV and CDR2 YYDKDF (reference sequence). The CDR3 is 17 residues long. The CDR3 sequence is CATSRVRREGSPYEQYF. For the CDR3, the DNA is TGTGCCACCAGCAGAGTCAGGCGGGAGGGCTCTCCCTACGAGCAGTACTTC.

This chain uses TRBV28 with TRBJ1-3, with 9 bases lining up with TRBD1. V shed 3 bases and J 5 bases; nucleotides not matched to a gene: 2. The CDR3 covers 14 residues. CDR1 and CDR2 from the germline V gene are MDHEN and SYDVKM. This CDR3 is CASSFGTGRNTIYF. The CDR3, as DNA: TGTGCCAGCAGTTTCGGGACAGGGCGAAACACCATATATTTT.

The rearrangement uses TRBV2 and TRBJ1-2; maybe TRBD1 (6 bases). CDR3 length: 17 residues. Germline V gene sequence: CDR1 SNHLY, CDR2 FYNNEI. V lost 6 bases and J 4 bases, leaving 24 bases between the germline ends. The CDR3 sequence is CASRSPGVRGESYGYTF. CDR3 nucleotide sequence: TGTGCCAGCAGAAGTCCTGGGGTCAGGGGCGAAAGCTATGGCTACACCTTC.

V and J are TRBV28 and TRBJ2-1; D not certain. This CDR3 has 14 amino acids. Deletions cut 7 bases from V and 2 bases from J, with 12 bases between. Per the germline V gene, CDR1 is MDHEN and CDR2 is SYDVKM. Here the CDR3 DNA reads TGTGCCAGCACCGTTTCACAGCCCTACAATGAGCAGTTCTTC. Translation: CASTVSQPYNEQFF.

The rearrangement uses TRBV6-5 and TRBJ2-7, with 12 nucleotides matching TRBD2. The germline CDR1 and CDR2 sequences are MNHEY and SVGAGI. Losses at the gene ends were 6 bases for V and 5 bases for J; bases not matched to a gene: 14. The CDR3 has 17 amino acids. DNA of the CDR3: TGTGCCAGCAGCTTACTGTATGGACTAGCGGGAAAGAACGAGCAGTACTTC. Translation gives CASSLLYGLAGKNEQYF.

V and J are TRBV12-3 or TRBV12-4 and TRBJ2-5, with TRBD1 matching 9 bases. This CDR3 spans 14 amino acids. The trim removed 7 bases at V and 0 bases at J, leaving 3 bases unmatched. The CDR3 sequence: CASTGTGYQETQYF. The CDR3 DNA follows: TGTGCCAGCACAGGGACAGGGTACCAAGAGACCCAGTACTTC.

The V and J genes are TRBV14 and TRBJ1-1; tentatively, D is TRBD1 (5 bases). This CDR3 contains 15 residues. In germline, CDR1 is SGHDN, CDR2 FVKESK. V lost 4 bases and J lost 4, with 16 bases in between. The DNA for the CDR3 is TGTGCCAGCAGCCCAGACTTCCCGCAGGGCACTGAAGCTTTCTTT. Its protein product is CASSPDFPQGTEAFF.

The rearrangement joins TRBV10-1 to TRBJ2-1; the D gene is possibly TRBD2 (6 bases). The CDR3 has 13 residues. From germline, CDR1 is WNHNN and CDR2 SYGVQD (reference sequence). The V gene lost 4 bases and the J gene lost 5 bases, with 9 bases spanning the gap. In DNA, the CDR3 is TGCGCCAGCAGTGTTGGACTAAACAATGAGCAGTTCTTC. The encoded protein is CASSVGLNNEQFF.

In DNA form, the CDR3 reads TGCAGTGCCTCCGGGACTAGCGGGAGGAATGAGCAGTTCTTC. It encodes CSASGTSGRNEQFF. The chain carries TRBV20-1 and TRBJ2-1; 15 nucleotides match TRBD2. The V segment lost 6 bases and the J segment 7 bases; nucleotides outside the gene matches: 4. Germline loops: CDR1 DFQATT, CDR2 SNEGSKA (reference sequence). The length of the CDR3 is 14 residues.

The chain carries TRBV19 and TRBJ2-3; perhaps TRBD1 as D (6 bases). There are 14 residues in the CDR3. Between the trimmed V and J ends, which lost 5 bases and 0 bases, there was a span of 9 bases. CDR1 and CDR2 (germline): LNHDA, SQIVND (reference sequence). The CDR3 loop is CASSADRSTDTQYF. CDR3 DNA sequence: TGTGCCAGTAGTGCCGACAGGAGCACAGATACGCAGTATTTT.

The chain links TRBV2 to TRBJ2-5, with D perhaps TRBD2 (5 bases). The CDR3 sequence is 14 residues long. The V end was cut by 5 bases, the J end by 4 bases, with 14 bases between. The germline V gene has CDR1 SNHLY and CDR2 FYNNEI. Here the CDR3 DNA reads TGTGCCAGCAGTTTGGAGAGGGCGACAGAGACCCAGTACTTC. Translating gives CASSLERATETQYF.

V usage is TRBV25-1 and J usage is TRBJ1-6; D gene uncertain. The CDR3 runs to 17 residues. Germline V gene lookup returns CDR1 MGHDK and CDR2 SYGVNS. V shed 4 bases and J shed 0 bases, with 13 bases lying between them. The CDR3 reads CASSAHGGSSYNSPLHF. The CDR3 coding sequence is TGTGCCAGCAGTGCTCACGGTGGGAGCTCCTATAATTCACCCCTCCACTTT.

The table lists this clonotype with a few counts. The V and J genes are TRBV29-1 and TRBJ1-2; TRBD1 might be the D (6 bases). This CDR3 spans 11 amino acids. Germline V gene lookup returns CDR1 SQVTM and CDR2 ANQGSEA. Trimming shortened V by 4 bases and J by 6 bases, and 9 bases separated the two germline ends. CDR3 DNA sequence: TGCAGCGTTGGTGGGGGCCATGGCTACACCTTC. This sequence encodes CSVGGGHGYTF.

This clonotype was seen only once. In nucleotides, the CDR3 is TGCAGTGCTAGGATTGGGGGACTAGCGGTTGAGCAGTTCTTC. Translated, it gives CSARIGGLAVEQFF. The J gene is TRBJ2-1, the V gene TRBV20-1, with 11 nucleotides matching TRBD2. This CDR3 spans 14 amino acids. With 3 bases clipped from V and 9 bases from J, the junction kept 7 bases outside the gene matches. CDR1 DFQATT and CDR2 SNEGSKA come from the germline V gene (reference sequence).

This clonotype was counted a few times. The junction departs from the called germline gene at one end, perhaps through a read error. This chain joins TRBV15 and TRBJ1-2; no clear D. The CDR3 is 11 residues long. Germline V gives CDR1 LNHNV, CDR2 YYDKDF (reference sequence). CDR3 DNA sequence: TGTGCCACCCGGCAAAGCTATCGCTACACCTTC. Translation gives CATRQSYRYTF.

This clonotype was seen a handful of times. The genes are TRBV20-1 and TRBJ2-5, with 11 bases matching TRBD1. Germline V gene sequence: CDR1 DFQATT, CDR2 SNEGSKA (reference sequence). This CDR3 comprises 16 residues. V shed 0 bases, J shed 5 bases, and the junction held 8 bases outside the gene matches. CDR3 sequence: CSARDPGDRGSETQYF. CDR3 DNA sequence: TGCAGTGCTAGAGATCCAGGGGACAGGGGGTCGGAGACCCAGTACTTC.

This clonotype occurred a few times. The chain carries TRBV7-8 and TRBJ2-3; no reliable D call. There are 13 residues in the CDR3. Germline CDR1 is SGHVS and CDR2 is FQNEAQ. Trimming left V 1 base short and J 4 bases short, with 6 bases between. The CDR3 nucleotides are TGTGCCAGCAGCTTAGAGAGATCAGATACGCAGTATTTT. This gives the protein CASSLERSDTQYF. The full variable domain, rest sourced from reference TRBV7-8 and TRBJ2-3, is GAGVSQSPRYKVAKRGQDVALRCDPISGHVSLFWYQQALGQGPEFLTYFQNEAQLDKSGLPSDRFFAERPEGSVSTLKIQRTQQEDSAVYLCASSLERSDTQYFGPGTRLTVL.

The V gene is TRBV2, the J gene TRBJ1-1; no firm D call. The CDR3 spans 15 residues. Germline CDR1 reads SNHLY; CDR2 reads FYNNEI. V dropped 0 bases and J dropped 0 bases, with 8 bases sitting between them. CDR3: CASSEARVMNTEAFF. The CDR3 region has the DNA TGTGCCAGCAGTGAAGCTCGGGTAATGAACACTGAAGCTTTCTTT.

V usage is TRBV15 and J usage is TRBJ1-4; D unresolved. The CDR3 is made up of 13 amino acids. The germline V gene has CDR1 LNHNV and CDR2 YYDKDF (reference sequence). V lost 4 bases and J lost 5, with 8 bases in between. CDR3 DNA sequence: TGTGCCACCAGCATTCTGGGGAATGAAAAACTGTTTTTT. It translates to CATSILGNEKLFF. The whole variable domain, remainder taken from reference TRBV15 and TRBJ1-4, is DAMVIQNPRYQVTQFGKPVTLSCSQTLNHNVMYWYQQKSSQAPKLLFHYYDKDFNNEADTPDNFQSRRPNTSFCFLDIRSPGLGDTAMYLCATSILGNEKLFFGSGTQLSVL.

The V call is TRBV27, the J call TRBJ2-7; a weak D match, TRBD2 (6 bases). The CDR3 length is 11 residues. The V end lost 8 bases, the J end lost 5 bases, and 10 bases lay between the germline ends. Germline values: CDR1 MNHEY, CDR2 SMNVEV (reference sequence). The CDR3 region is CASGRSNEQYF. The CDR3 bases are TGTGCCAGCGGGAGGTCGAACGAGCAGTACTTC.

This clonotype showed up just a few times. The V and J genes are TRBV6-5 and TRBJ1-1, with TRBD1 identical over 7 bases. The CDR3 totals 14 residues. Germline V gives CDR1 MNHEY, CDR2 SVGAGI. The V gene end was trimmed by 0 bases and the J gene end by 5 bases; junction bases not matched to a gene: 3. The CDR3 sequence: CASSYSEGATEAFF. The CDR3 DNA reads as TGTGCCAGCAGTTACTCGGAGGGGGCGACTGAAGCTTTCTTT.